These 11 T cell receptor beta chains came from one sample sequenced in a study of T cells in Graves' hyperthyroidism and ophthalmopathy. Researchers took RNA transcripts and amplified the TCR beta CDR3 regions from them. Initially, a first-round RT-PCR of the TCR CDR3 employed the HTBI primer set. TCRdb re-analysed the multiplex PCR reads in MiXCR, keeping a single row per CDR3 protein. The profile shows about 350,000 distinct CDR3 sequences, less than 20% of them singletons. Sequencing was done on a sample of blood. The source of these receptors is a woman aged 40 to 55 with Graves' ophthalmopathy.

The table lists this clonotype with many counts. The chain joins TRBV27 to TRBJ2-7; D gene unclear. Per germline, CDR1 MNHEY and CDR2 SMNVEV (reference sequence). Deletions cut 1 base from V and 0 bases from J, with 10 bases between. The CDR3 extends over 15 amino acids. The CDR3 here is CASSLYGHSSYEQYF. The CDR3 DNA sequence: TGTGCCAGCAGTTTATACGGCCATAGCTCCTACGAGCAGTACTTC.

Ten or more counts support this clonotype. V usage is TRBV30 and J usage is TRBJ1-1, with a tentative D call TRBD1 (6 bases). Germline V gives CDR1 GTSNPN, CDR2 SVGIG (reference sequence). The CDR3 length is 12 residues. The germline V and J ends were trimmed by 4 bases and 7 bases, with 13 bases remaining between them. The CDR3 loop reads CAWNTQGFEAFF. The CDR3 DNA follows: TGTGCCTGGAACACTCAGGGGTTTGAAGCTTTCTTT.

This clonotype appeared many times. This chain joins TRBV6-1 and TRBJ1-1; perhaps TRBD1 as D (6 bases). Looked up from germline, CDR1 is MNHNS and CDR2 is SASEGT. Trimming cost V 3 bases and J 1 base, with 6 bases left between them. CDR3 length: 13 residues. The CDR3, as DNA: TGTGCCAGCAGTGAGGGGGCGAACACTGAAGCTTTCTTT. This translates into CASSEGANTEAFF.

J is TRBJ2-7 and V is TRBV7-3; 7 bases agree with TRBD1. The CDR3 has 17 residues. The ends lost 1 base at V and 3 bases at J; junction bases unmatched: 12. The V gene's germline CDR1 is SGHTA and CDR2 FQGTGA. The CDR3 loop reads CASSLNGQDRFYYEQYF. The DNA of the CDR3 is TGTGCCAGCAGCTTAAATGGACAGGACAGATTTTACTACGAGCAGTACTTC. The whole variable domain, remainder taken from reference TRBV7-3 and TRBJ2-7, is GAGVSQTPSNKVTEKGKYVELRCDPISGHTALYWYRQSLGQGPEFLIYFQGTGAADDSGLPNDRFFAVRPEGSVSTLKIQRTERGDSAVYLCASSLNGQDRFYYEQYFGPGTRLTVT.

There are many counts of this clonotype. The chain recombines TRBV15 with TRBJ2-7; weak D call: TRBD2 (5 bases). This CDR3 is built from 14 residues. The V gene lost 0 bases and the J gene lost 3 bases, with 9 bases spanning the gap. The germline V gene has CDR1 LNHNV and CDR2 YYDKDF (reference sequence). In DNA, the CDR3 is TGTGCCACCAGCAGAGATGTGGGAGTCTACGAGCAGTACTTC. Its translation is CATSRDVGVYEQYF.

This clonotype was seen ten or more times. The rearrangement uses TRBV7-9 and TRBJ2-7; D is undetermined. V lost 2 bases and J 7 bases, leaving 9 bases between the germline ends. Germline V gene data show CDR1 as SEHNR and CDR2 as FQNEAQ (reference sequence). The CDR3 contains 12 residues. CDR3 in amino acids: CASSLNWDEQYF. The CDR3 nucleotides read TGTGCCAGCAGCTTAAATTGGGATGAGCAGTACTTC.

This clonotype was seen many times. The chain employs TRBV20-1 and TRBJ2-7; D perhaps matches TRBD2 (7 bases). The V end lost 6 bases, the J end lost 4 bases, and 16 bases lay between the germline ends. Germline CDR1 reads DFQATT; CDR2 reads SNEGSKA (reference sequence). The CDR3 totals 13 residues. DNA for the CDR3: TGCAGTGCCCGACGGACAGCGGGGTACGAGCAGTACTTC. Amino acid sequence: CSARRTAGYEQYF.

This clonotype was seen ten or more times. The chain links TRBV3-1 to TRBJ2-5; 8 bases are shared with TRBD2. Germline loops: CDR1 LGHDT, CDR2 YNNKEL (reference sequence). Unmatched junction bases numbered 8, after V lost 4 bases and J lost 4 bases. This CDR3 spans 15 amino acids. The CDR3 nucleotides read TGTGCCAGCAGCCTAGCGGGAAAAGATTCAGAGACCCAGTACTTC. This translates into CASSLAGKDSETQYF.

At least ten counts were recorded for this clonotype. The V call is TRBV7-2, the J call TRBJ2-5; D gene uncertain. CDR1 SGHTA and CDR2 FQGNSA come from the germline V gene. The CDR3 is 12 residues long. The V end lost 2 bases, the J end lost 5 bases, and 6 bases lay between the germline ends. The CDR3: CASSLHRETQYF. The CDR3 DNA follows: TGTGCCAGCAGCTTACACCGGGAGACCCAGTACTTC.

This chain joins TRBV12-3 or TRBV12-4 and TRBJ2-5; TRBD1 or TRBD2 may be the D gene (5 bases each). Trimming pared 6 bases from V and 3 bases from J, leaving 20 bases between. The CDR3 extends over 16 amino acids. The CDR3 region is CASSSSGSRDEETQYF. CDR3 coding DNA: TGTGCCAGCAGCTCATCAGGGAGCAGGGATGAAGAGACCCAGTACTTC.

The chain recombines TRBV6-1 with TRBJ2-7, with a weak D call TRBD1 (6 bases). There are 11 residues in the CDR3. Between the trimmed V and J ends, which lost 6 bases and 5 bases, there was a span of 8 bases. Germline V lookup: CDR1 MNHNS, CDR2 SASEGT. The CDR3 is CASRNRDEQYF. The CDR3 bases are TGTGCCAGCAGGAACAGGGACGAGCAGTACTTC.